Following are 3 T cell receptor beta chains from one sample sequenced in a study of blood T cell repertoires in COVID-19. TCRdb's table, derived via immunoSEQ multiplex PCR, lists solely in-frame clones and lacks some. This sample has about 61,000 clones; approximately 86% occur once, and the top ten carry more than 14%. Sequencing used peripheral blood. These receptors were obtained from a human donor in a cohort sampled during active COVID-19.

This clone was seen a handful of times. This chain uses TRBV5-1 with TRBJ2-7, with 7 positions matching TRBD1. The CDR3 length is 16 residues. CDR1 is SGHRS and CDR2 is YFSETQ in the germline V gene. V lost 4 bases and J lost 4; bases outside the gene matches: 14. The CDR3 spells CASSHAQGQSVYEQYF. As DNA, the CDR3 is TGCGCCAGCAGCCATGCACAGGGGCAATCAGTATACGAGCAGTACTTC.

This clone occurred a few times. The V and J genes are TRBV6-5 and TRBJ1-2; TRBD1 agrees at 9 bases. Germline V gene data show CDR1 as MNHEY and CDR2 as SVGAGI. V shed 2 bases and J 8 bases; nucleotides not matched to a gene: 9. CDR3 length: 15 amino acids. The CDR3 here is CASSYRGQGLRGYTF. CDR3 DNA sequence: TGTGCCAGCAGTTACAGGGGACAGGGACTTCGGGGCTACACCTTC.

This clone was observed a handful of times. This chain connects TRBV6-5 to TRBJ1-5; D is possibly TRBD1 (6 bases). The CDR3 is made up of 15 amino acids. With 6 bases removed from V and 0 bases from J, the gap between germline ends came to 12 bases. In germline, CDR1 is MNHEY, CDR2 SVGAGI. CDR3 in DNA: TGTGCCAGCAGAAAAACAGGGTATAGCAATCAGCCCCAGCATTTT. It translates to CASRKTGYSNQPQHF.